Following are 3 T cell receptor beta chains from one sample sequenced in a study of shared clonotypes between healthy human individuals. Profiled with immunoSEQ multiplex PCR; TCRdb holds only in-frame clones, not every one. Here the sample spans approximately 340,000 clones, about 73% being singletons. The specimen was memory CD4+ T cells sorted from blood. Subset given: CD45RA-negative fraction. These receptors were obtained from a man aged 25-45 years in good health.

The chain recombines TRBV5-4 with TRBJ2-6; D is possibly TRBD1 or TRBD2 (5 bases each). Trimming pared 1 base from V and 0 bases from J, leaving 17 bases between. Germline-derived CDR1 and CDR2 are SGHNT and YYREEE (reference sequence). The CDR3 is 19 amino acids. CDR3 sequence reads: CASSLFGGLPASGANVLTF. The CDR3 bases are TGTGCCAGCAGCTTGTTTGGGGGTTTACCCGCCTCTGGGGCCAACGTCCTGACTTTC. Looking up the rest from reference TRBV5-4 and TRBJ2-6 gives the full variable domain: ETGVTQSPTHLIKTRGQQVTLRCSSQSGHNTVSWYQQALGQGPQFIFQYYREEENGRGNFPPRFSGLQFPNYSSELNVNALELDDSALYLCASSLFGGLPASGANVLTFGAGSRLTVL.

This chain uses TRBV7-8 with TRBJ2-1; the D gene is possibly TRBD2 (5 bases). This CDR3 is built from 17 residues. Germline CDR1 SGHVS, CDR2 FQNEAQ. The V gene lost 1 base and the J gene lost 5 bases, with 18 bases spanning the gap. The CDR3 spells CASSLEVFVGVHNEQFF. The CDR3 nucleotides are TGTGCCAGCAGCTTAGAGGTCTTTGTGGGAGTTCACAATGAGCAGTTCTTC.

This chain links TRBV6-5 with TRBJ1-1; weak D call: TRBD1 (6 bases). Germline-derived CDR1 and CDR2 are MNHEY and SVGAGI. V shed 6 bases and J shed 6 bases, with 11 bases lying between them. The CDR3 consists of 12 residues. The CDR3 region has the DNA TGTGCCAGCAGGAGGGGGGGGGCTGAAGCTTTCTTT. Translation gives CASRRGGAEAFF.